The clone carrying this T cell receptor (beta chain) was found a few times. At one end the junction does not follow the germline gene, possibly because of a read error. The data are from a study of sequential checkpoint blockade in melanoma. At the level of the study: First-line arms were nivolumab then ipilimumab, or the reverse, randomized 1:1. Each arm's sequence ended with maintenance nivolumab.

Indicated treatment: randomized to nivolumab then ipilimumab (arm A) or the reverse (arm B). PBMC sorting kept live CD3+CD8+ cells without CD19 or CD56. CDR1 SEHNR and CDR2 FQNEAQ come from the germline V gene (reference sequence). CDR3 length equals 14 residues. TCRdb's copy holds only in-frame clones and misses some; the assay was immunoSEQ multiplex PCR. Of around 10,000 clones detected, around 78% appear once; the ten largest clones hold around 35%. The gene calls are TRBV7-9 and TRBJ1-1; 8 bases align to TRBD1. Sequenced here: CD8+ T cells sorted from blood (inferred from file names), sampled from a patient given nivolumab and ipilimumab in sequence. This sequence was found in a human donor with melanoma. The CDR3: CASRMTGENPEAFF. The CDR3 region has the DNA TGTGCCAGCAGGATGACAGGGGAGAACCCTGAAGCTTTCTTT.